This T cell receptor (beta chain) was captured by sequencing in a study of T cell responses to AZD1222 COVID-19 vaccine. Points from the study as a whole: Repertoires were collected only later (after the peak T cell response had occurred). Clonal diversity may have been underestimated, and the donors were mostly white British, with more females than males.

Assay: immunoSEQ multiplex PCR; the TCRdb copy retains only in-frame clones and omits some. Seen here are approximately 140,000 clones, approximately 90% observed once, and the top ten hold less than 5%. Trimming took 1 base from V and 4 from J, leaving 12 bases between them. This CDR3 has 15 amino acids. Germline V CDR1 and CDR2: LGHNA, YSLEER. As regards this clone: No antigen is known for it.

The sequencing used peripheral blood, collected 28 days after the second AZD1222 dose. The chain recombines TRBV4-3 with TRBJ2-3; D ambiguous. This clonotype was sampled from an adult who received the AZD1222 COVID-19 vaccine. For the CDR3, the DNA is TGCGCCAGCAGCCAAGGGCATGGCGGAGCAGATACGCAGTATTTT. This gives the protein CASSQGHGGADTQYF.